This record covers a single T cell receptor beta chain. Its specificity is not known. Per germline, CDR1 MDHEN and CDR2 SYDVKM. CDR3 length equals 15 residues. TCRdb reprocessed the 5' RACE reads and reports one entry per CDR3 protein, with no DNA. This repertoire comprises roughly 390,000 distinct CDR3 sequences; its ten largest clones make up around 5%. This sample was included in a study of T cells expressing NK-cell markers. Findings and limits, study-wide: Where several donors were concerned, these clonotypes also led the CD3+CD56-NKG2C+ fraction.

The chain combines TRBV28 with TRBJ2-1; TCRdb proposes TRBD1, but this gene call is untestable without DNA. The specimen sequenced was blood T cells: a sorted CD56 or NKG2C T cell subset, CD4+ or CD8+ T cells, or bulk PBMC T cells (not recorded which). This receptor was identified in a man aged 18-70 years in good health. This CDR3 reads CASSFGTGIYNEQFF.